This T cell receptor (beta chain) was obtained from a study of regulatory T cells in long-lasting Graves disease. Time point here: newly diagnosed GD, antithyroid drugs for less than 3 months. PBMC-extracted RNA yielded the TCR library. CDR3-region Arm-PCR and iRepertoire HTBI primers produced the TCR beta libraries. TCRdb reprocessed the multiplex PCR reads with MiXCR, giving one entry per CDR3 protein. The sample includes 500,000 or so distinct CDR3 sequences, 15% to 20% of them seen just once. The CDR3 is 14 amino acids. The germline V gene encodes CDR1 MDHEN and CDR2 SYDVKM. Deletions cut 9 bases from V and 3 bases from J, with 15 bases between. These data are also associated with another study on T cells in Graves' hyperthyroidism and ophthalmopathy.

The gene calls are TRBV28 and TRBJ2-1; D is unclear. The TCR sequence derives from a man aged 40-49 years with Graves disease. The specimen was peripheral blood mononuclear cells (PBMCs), collected at new diagnosis, from a patient treated with antithyroid drugs. CDR3 in DNA: TGTGCCAGTAAAATAGATCAGAACTACAATGAGCAGTTCTTC. Protein sequence: CASKIDQNYNEQFF. The full variable domain, in which reference TRBV28 and TRBJ2-1 provide the parts outside the CDR3, is DVKVTQSSRYLVKRTGEKVFLECVQDMDHENMFWYRQDPGLGLRLIYFSYDVKMKEKGDIPEGYSVSREKKERFSLILESASTNQTSMYLCASKIDQNYNEQFFGPGTRLTVL.